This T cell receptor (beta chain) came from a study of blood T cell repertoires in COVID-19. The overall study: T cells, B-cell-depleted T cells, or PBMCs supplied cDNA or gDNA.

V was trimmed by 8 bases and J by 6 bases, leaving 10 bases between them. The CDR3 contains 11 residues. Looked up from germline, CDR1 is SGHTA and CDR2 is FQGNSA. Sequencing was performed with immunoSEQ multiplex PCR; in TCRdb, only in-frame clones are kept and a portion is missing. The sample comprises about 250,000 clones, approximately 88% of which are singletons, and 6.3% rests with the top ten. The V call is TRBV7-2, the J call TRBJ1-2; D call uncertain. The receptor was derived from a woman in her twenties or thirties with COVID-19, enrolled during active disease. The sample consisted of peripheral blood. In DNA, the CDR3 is TGTGCCAGCCCCGAGGCGGATGGCTACACCTTC. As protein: CASPEADGYTF.